This section outlines one T cell receptor (beta chain) sequence together with its context. The data are from a study of T-cell memory formation after mild COVID-19. The CDR3 runs to 13 residues. In germline, CDR1 is MNHEY, CDR2 SVGEGT. Deletions cut 9 bases from V and 0 bases from J, with 9 bases between. Amplification by 5'RACE using constant-segment primers produced TCR alpha and TCR beta cDNA libraries that carried sample barcodes and UMIs. From the 5' RACE reads, TCRdb called clonotypes with MiXCR, one entry per CDR3 protein. The table has 120,000 to 150,000 distinct CDR3 sequences, 6% to 6.5% seen once.

J is TRBJ2-4 and V is TRBV6-2 or TRBV6-3, with D unresolved. This receptor was taken from an adult woman who had mild COVID-19 (a few samples of this study predate the infection). Cell type and time point are not known. The sequenced sample was PBMCs or a T cell subset sorted from them (not recorded which). CDR3 DNA sequence: TGTGCCAGTGCTGGAATAGCCAAAAACATTCAGTACTTC. Translation gives CASAGIAKNIQYF.